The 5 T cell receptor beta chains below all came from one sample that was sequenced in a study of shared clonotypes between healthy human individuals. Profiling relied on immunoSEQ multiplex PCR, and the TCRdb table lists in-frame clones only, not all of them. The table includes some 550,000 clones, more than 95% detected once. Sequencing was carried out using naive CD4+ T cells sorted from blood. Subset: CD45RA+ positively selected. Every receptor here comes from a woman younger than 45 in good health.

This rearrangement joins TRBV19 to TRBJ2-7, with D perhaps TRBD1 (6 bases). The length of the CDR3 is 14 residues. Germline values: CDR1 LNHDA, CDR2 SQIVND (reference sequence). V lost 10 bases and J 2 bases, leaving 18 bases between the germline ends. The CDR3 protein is CATSRTDITYEQYF. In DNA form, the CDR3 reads TGTGCCACGTCTCGGACAGACATTACCTACGAGCAGTACTTC. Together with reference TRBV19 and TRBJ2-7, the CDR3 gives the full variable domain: DGGITQSPKYLFRKEGQNVTLSCEQNLNHDAMYWYRQDPGQGLRLIYYSQIVNDFQKGDIAEGYSVSREKKESFPLTVTSAQKNPTAFYLCATSRTDITYEQYFGPGTRLTVT.

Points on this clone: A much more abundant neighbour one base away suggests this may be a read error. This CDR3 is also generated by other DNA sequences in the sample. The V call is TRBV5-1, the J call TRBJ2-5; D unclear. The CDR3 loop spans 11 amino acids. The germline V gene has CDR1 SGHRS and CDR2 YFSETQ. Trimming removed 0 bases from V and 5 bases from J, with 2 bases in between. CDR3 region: CASSLDETQYF. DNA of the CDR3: TGCGCCAGCAGCTTGGATGAGACCCAGTACTTC.

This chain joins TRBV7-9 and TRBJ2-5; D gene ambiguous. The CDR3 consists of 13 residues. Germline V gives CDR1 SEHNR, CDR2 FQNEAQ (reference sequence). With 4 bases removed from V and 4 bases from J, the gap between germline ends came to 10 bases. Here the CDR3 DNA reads TGTGCCAGCAGCTCGAGAGTCGGAGAGACCCAGTACTTC. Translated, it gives CASSSRVGETQYF.

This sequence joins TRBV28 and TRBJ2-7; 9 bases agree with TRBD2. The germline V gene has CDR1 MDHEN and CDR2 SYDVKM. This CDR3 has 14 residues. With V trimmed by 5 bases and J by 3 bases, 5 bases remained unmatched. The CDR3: CASSELAGSYEQYF. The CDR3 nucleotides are TGTGCCAGCAGTGAGCTAGCGGGGAGCTACGAGCAGTACTTC.

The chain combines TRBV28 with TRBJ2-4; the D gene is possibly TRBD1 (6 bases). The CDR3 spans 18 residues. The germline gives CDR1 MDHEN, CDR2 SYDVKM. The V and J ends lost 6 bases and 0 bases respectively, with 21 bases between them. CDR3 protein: CASSKRTGFELAKNIQYF. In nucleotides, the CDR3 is TGTGCCAGCAGCAAGCGTACAGGGTTCGAGCTAGCCAAAAACATTCAGTACTTC.